Listed here are 10 T cell receptor beta chains from one sample, sequenced in a study of read filtering for tumor transcriptome and immune sequencing. The library was built from roughly 400 ng RNA with molecular barcoded adaptors for alpha/delta and beta/gamma chains. TCRdb fed the reads into MiXCR, producing one record per CDR3 protein. The data contain fewer than 30,000 distinct CDR3 sequences, 20% to 25% of them singletons. The sample taken for sequencing was a population of CD138-negative cells sorted from bone marrow. The receptors were sampled from a donor at least 40 years old with multiple myeloma.

In this sample, this clonotype turned up many times. The CDR3, as DNA: TGTGCCAGCAGCTTGCATCCTCTAGCGGGAGGGGAGACCCAGTACTTC. This translates into CASSLHPLAGGETQYF. The genes are TRBV5-4 and TRBJ2-5; 12 bases match TRBD2. J gave up 5 bases and V 1 base, and 6 bases lay outside the gene matches. CDR1 and CDR2 (germline): SGHNT, YYREEE (reference sequence). This CDR3 is 16 amino acids long. Supplemented by reference TRBV5-4 and TRBJ2-5, the full variable domain reads ETGVTQSPTHLIKTRGQQVTLRCSSQSGHNTVSWYQQALGQGPQFIFQYYREEENGRGNFPPRFSGLQFPNYSSELNVNALELDDSALYLCASSLHPLAGGETQYFGPGTRLLVL.

This clonotype showed up many times. This chain joins TRBV20-1 and TRBJ2-3; a possible D gene is TRBD1 (5 bases). V was clipped by 0 bases and J by 7 bases, with 17 bases between them. This CDR3 has 15 amino acids. Per germline, CDR1 DFQATT and CDR2 SNEGSKA (reference sequence). CDR3 loop: CSARDGAGMSNTQYF. The CDR3 coding sequence is TGCAGTGCTAGAGATGGAGCAGGGATGTCAAATACGCAGTATTTT.

This clonotype appeared many times. This sequence joins TRBV29-1 and TRBJ1-1; tentative D call: TRBD1 (6 bases). The CDR3 is 14 residues long. From germline, CDR1 is SQVTM and CDR2 ANQGSEA. V lost 5 bases, J lost 4 bases, and 17 bases lay in between. The CDR3 spells CSVYPDRTFTEAFF. CDR3 in DNA: TGCAGCGTTTATCCTGACAGGACTTTCACTGAAGCTTTCTTT. Supplemented by reference TRBV29-1 and TRBJ1-1, the full variable domain reads SAVISQKPSRDICQRGTSLTIQCQVDSQVTMMFWYRQQPGQSLTLIATANQGSEATYESGFVIDKFPISRPNLTFSTLTVSNMSPEDSSIYLCSVYPDRTFTEAFFGQGTRLTVV.

This clonotype was observed many times. The chain recombines TRBV7-3 with TRBJ2-3; 7 bases are shared with TRBD2. The ends lost 9 bases at V and 0 bases at J; junction bases unmatched: 3. The CDR3 spans 13 residues. Germline V gene lookup returns CDR1 SGHTA and CDR2 FQGTGA. The CDR3, as DNA: TGTGCCAGTGGGAGGGACAGCACAGATACGCAGTATTTT. It specifies CASGRDSTDTQYF. Based on the CDR3 plus reference TRBV7-3 and TRBJ2-3, the full variable domain is GAGVSQTPSNKVTEKGKYVELRCDPISGHTALYWYRQSLGQGPEFLIYFQGTGAADDSGLPNDRFFAVRPEGSVSTLKIQRTERGDSAVYLCASGRDSTDTQYFGPGTRLTVL.

In this sample, this clonotype turned up many times. This chain uses TRBV6-6 with TRBJ2-3; D not certain. The germline V gene encodes CDR1 MNHNY and CDR2 SVGAGI (reference sequence). CDR3 length: 14 residues. V lost 0 bases, J lost 3 bases, and 7 bases lay in between. The CDR3 sequence: CASSYSDPTDTQYF. The CDR3 DNA is TGTGCCAGCAGTTACTCGGACCCTACAGATACGCAGTATTTT.

Regarding this clonotype: Likely a read error: the CDR3 ends without its conserved phenylalanine or tryptophan. This rearrangement joins TRBV2 to TRBJ2-1; D not certain. The CDR3 runs to 14 residues. Germline V CDR1 and CDR2: SNHLY, FYNNEI. The V and J ends lost 6 bases and 8 bases respectively, with 17 bases between them. The CDR3 sequence: CASRSRLDEHEQFL. The CDR3 nucleotides read TGTGCCAGCAGATCTAGACTCGATGAGCATGAGCAGTTCCTC.

Regarding this clonotype: Germline is not matched at one junction end, which may reflect a read error. The rearrangement uses TRBV4-1 and TRBJ2-1; D gene uncertain. The germline V gene has CDR1 MGHRA and CDR2 YSYEKL. This CDR3 has 14 amino acids. The CDR3 DNA reads as TGCGCCAGCTCCCAGTCCCGCGATAACAATGGGCAGTTCTTC. Its protein is CASSQSRDNNGQFF.

In this sample, this clonotype turned up many times. The V and J genes are TRBV20-1 and TRBJ2-7; TRBD2 agrees at 7 bases. The CDR3 extends over 12 amino acids. Germline CDR1 DFQATT, CDR2 SNEGSKA (reference sequence). V shed 7 bases and J 4 bases; nucleotides not matched to a gene: 7. CDR3 amino acids: CSGGRGGYEQYF. CDR3 DNA: TGCAGTGGGGGACGGGGAGGGTACGAGCAGTACTTC.

Worth noting for this clonotype: The junction departs from the called germline gene at one end, perhaps through a read error. The chain combines TRBV6-2 or TRBV6-3 with TRBJ2-1; D may match TRBD1 or TRBD2 (6 bases each). The germline gives CDR1 MNHEY, CDR2 SVGEGT. There are 15 residues in the CDR3. The CDR3 DNA follows: TGTGCCAGCAGGAGGGACGGGGGCTCCTACAATGATCAGTTCTTC. As protein: CASRRDGGSYNDQFF.

Many counts were recorded for this clonotype. J is TRBJ2-2 and V is TRBV5-6; TRBD2 matches 11 bases. With V trimmed by 4 bases and J by 1 base, 3 bases remained unmatched. The CDR3 is 16 amino acids. Germline CDR1 SGHDT, CDR2 YYEEEE. The CDR3: CASSPGTSGNTGELFF. The CDR3 nucleotides are TGTGCCAGCAGCCCGGGGACTAGCGGGAACACCGGGGAGCTGTTTTTT.